The 32 T cell receptor beta chains below all came from one sample that was sequenced in a study of CD8 T cells in ankylosing spondylitis. TCRdb recomputed calls from the 5' RACE reads with MiXCR, one row per CDR3 protein. Among about 200,000 distinct CDR3 sequences, around 13% were seen once, and the ten largest hold 15% to 20%. Input material: blood, either unsorted or a sorted T cell fraction (not recorded which). Receptor source: a male donor with ankylosing spondylitis or in good health (not recorded which).

This clonotype was detected a few times. V gene TRBV5-1 combines with J gene TRBJ2-3; no reliable D call. Germline CDR1 SGHRS, CDR2 YFSETQ. The CDR3 is made up of 14 amino acids. V was cut by 2 bases and J by 2 bases, with 9 bases left in between. The CDR3, as DNA: TGCGCCAGCAGCTTTCTAGTGAACACAGATACGCAGTATTTT. Its protein product is CASSFLVNTDTQYF.

This sequence joins TRBV2 and TRBJ2-2; D gene uncertain. Germline CDR1 and CDR2: SNHLY and FYNNEI. The CDR3 is made up of 16 amino acids. Deletions cut 0 bases from V and 2 bases from J, with 10 bases between. The CDR3 DNA reads as TGTGCCAGCAGTGAAGCGGGCCGGTTTAACACCGGGGAGCTGTTTTTT. Its translation is CASSEAGRFNTGELFF.

The genes are TRBV2 and TRBJ2-5; D is ambiguous. V lost 4 bases to trimming and J lost 2 bases, with 11 bases between them. The CDR3 runs to 14 residues. The germline gives CDR1 SNHLY, CDR2 FYNNEI. CDR3 loop: CASSAIVAQETQYF. For the CDR3, the DNA is TGTGCCAGCAGTGCTATTGTCGCACAAGAGACCCAGTACTTC.

This clonotype was seen many times. The chain employs TRBV6-5 and TRBJ1-5; unclear D gene. V gave up 4 bases and J gave up 0 bases, with 7 bases separating them. Germline V gives CDR1 MNHEY, CDR2 SVGAGI. This CDR3 is 14 amino acids long. This CDR3 reads CASSSQDSNQPQHF. In nucleotides, the CDR3 is TGTGCCAGCAGTTCTCAGGATAGCAATCAGCCCCAGCATTTT.

In this sample, this clonotype turned up many times. In nucleotides, the CDR3 is TGTGCCAGCAGCCGTCCCAAGACAGGGGCAAGGAACACTGAAGCTTTCTTT. This translates into CASSRPKTGARNTEAFF. The V call is TRBV3-1, the J call TRBJ1-1; 8 positions agree with TRBD1. The CDR3 is 17 amino acids. Germline V gives CDR1 LGHDT, CDR2 YNNKEL (reference sequence). V dropped 4 bases and J dropped 1; count of bases not matched to a gene: 11.

The chain uses TRBV10-3 and TRBJ2-3; TRBD2 matches 13 bases. CDR1 ENHRY and CDR2 SYGVKD come from the germline V gene. CDR3 size: 17 residues. Losses at the gene ends were 2 bases for V and 5 bases for J; bases not matched to a gene: 7. DNA for the CDR3: TGTGCCATCAGTGAGCTCTGGACTAGCGGGAGTGTAGATACGCAGTATTTT. It specifies CAISELWTSGSVDTQYF.

The V and J genes are TRBV2 and TRBJ2-7; 9 bases map to TRBD1. V shed 3 bases, J shed 4 bases, and the junction held 16 bases outside the gene matches. This CDR3 region has 18 residues. Germline V CDR1 and CDR2: SNHLY, FYNNEI. In nucleotides, the CDR3 is TGTGCCAGCAGTGAGTTTGACAGGGGGTTTCAACACGTATACGAGCAGTACTTC. As protein: CASSEFDRGFQHVYEQYF. Supplemented by reference TRBV2 and TRBJ2-7, the full variable domain reads EPEVTQTPSHQVTQMGQEVILRCVPISNHLYFYWYRQILGQKVEFLVSFYNNEISEKSEIFDDQFSVERPDGSNFTLKIRSTKLEDSAMYFCASSEFDRGFQHVYEQYFGPGTRLTVT.

This rearrangement joins TRBV7-2 to TRBJ1-2; D ambiguous. This CDR3 comprises 11 residues. Trimming stripped 3 bases from V and 9 bases from J, with 8 bases between. Germline V gene data show CDR1 as SGHTA and CDR2 as FQGNSA. CDR3 DNA: TGTGCCAGCAGCTTTATGGGCCGCTACACCTTC. This sequence encodes CASSFMGRYTF. Based on the CDR3 plus reference TRBV7-2 and TRBJ1-2, the full variable domain is GAGVSQSPSNKVTEKGKDVELRCDPISGHTALYWYRQSLGQGLEFLIYFQGNSAPDKSGLPSDRFSAERTGGSVSTLTIQRTQQEDSAVYLCASSFMGRYTFGSGTRLTVV.

The table lists this clonotype with many counts. The V gene is TRBV27, the J gene TRBJ2-1, with 9 bases matching TRBD2. Trimming took 3 bases from V and 8 from J; bases not matched to a gene: 2. The germline gives CDR1 MNHEY, CDR2 SMNVEV (reference sequence). The CDR3 extends over 13 amino acids. CDR3 nucleotides: TGTGCCAGCAGTTTCGCGGGAGGGTATGAGCAGTTCTTC. It yields the protein CASSFAGGYEQFF.

This clonotype was detected only a few times. The V call is TRBV10-1, the J call TRBJ2-2; 7 bases are shared with TRBD1. After removal of 8 bases from V and 4 bases from J, the junction contained 7 bases not matched to a gene. The germline V gene encodes CDR1 WNHNN and CDR2 SYGVQD (reference sequence). The CDR3 sequence is 14 residues long. DNA of the CDR3: TGCGCCAGCGCTAGACAGGGTTCCACCGGGGAGCTGTTTTTT. Translated: CASARQGSTGELFF.

The chain has TRBV6-1 and TRBJ1-4; tentative D call: TRBD1 (5 bases). V was shortened by 4 bases and J by 7 bases, with 16 bases between the two germline ends. The CDR3 contains 15 residues. CDR1 and CDR2 from the germline V gene are MNHNS and SASEGT. CDR3 amino acids: CASSGKGSDIEKLFF. CDR3 sequence (DNA): TGTGCCAGCAGTGGGAAGGGGAGCGATATTGAAAAACTGTTTTTT.

This clonotype was counted a few times. The rearrangement uses TRBV6-5 and TRBJ2-2; 7 nucleotides align to TRBD2. From germline, CDR1 is MNHEY and CDR2 SVGAGI. Unmatched junction bases numbered 4, after V lost 2 bases and J lost 1 base. This CDR3 contains 16 residues. The CDR3, as DNA: TGTGCCAGCAGTTACGGCCTAGCGGTGAACACCGGGGAGCTGTTTTTT. Translating it yields CASSYGLAVNTGELFF.

This chain uses TRBV12-3 or TRBV12-4 with TRBJ2-5, with 9 bases identical to TRBD2. The length of the CDR3 is 16 residues. J lost 3 bases, V lost 6 bases, and 11 bases had no gene match. The CDR3 DNA sequence: TGTGCCAGCAGCCGGGATGCGGGAGGGCCGGAAGAGACCCAGTACTTC. Protein sequence: CASSRDAGGPEETQYF.

The V and J genes are TRBV27 and TRBJ1-5; D gene uncertain. Germline V gene data show CDR1 as MNHEY and CDR2 as SMNVEV (reference sequence). Trimming removed 1 base at V and 3 bases at J, with 10 bases between. CDR3 length: 15 residues. The CDR3 spells CASSLYNAANQPQHF. The DNA for the CDR3 is TGTGCCAGCAGTTTATACAATGCCGCCAATCAGCCCCAGCATTTT.

This clonotype occurred many times. The gene calls are TRBV9 and TRBJ1-1; no reliable D call. This CDR3 spans 13 amino acids. CDR1 and CDR2 (germline): SGDLS, YYNGEE. The V gene lost 4 bases and the J gene lost 2 bases, with 9 bases spanning the gap. CDR3 in amino acids: CASSHTTNTEAFF. DNA for the CDR3: TGTGCCAGCAGCCACACAACTAACACTGAAGCTTTCTTT.

The V gene is TRBV7-6, the J gene TRBJ2-7, with TRBD2 matching 7 bases. The CDR3 has 15 residues. Germline trimming cut 1 base from V and 2 bases from J; bases unmatched to any gene: 5. In germline, CDR1 is SGHVS, CDR2 FNYEAQ. CDR3 sequence (DNA): TGTGCCAGCAGCTTAGGAGCGGGAACAACCTACGAGCAGTACTTC. This sequence encodes CASSLGAGTTYEQYF. The full variable domain, rest sourced from reference TRBV7-6 and TRBJ2-7, is GAGVSQSPRYKVTKRGQDVALRCDPISGHVSLYWYRQALGQGPEFLTYFNYEAQQDKSGLPNDRFSAERPEGSISTLTIQRTEQRDSAMYRCASSLGAGTTYEQYFGPGTRLTVT.

This clonotype appeared a few times. The rearrangement links TRBV7-9 to TRBJ2-7; D remains unclear. The CDR3 spans 14 residues. CDR1 is SEHNR, CDR2 FQNEAQ, per germline (reference sequence). Trimming pared 1 base from V and 0 bases from J, leaving 7 bases between. This chain's CDR3 is CASSLGVASYEQYF. CDR3 DNA: TGTGCCAGCAGCTTAGGGGTGGCCTCCTACGAGCAGTACTTC.

This clonotype was seen ten or more times. The rearrangement joins TRBV4-1 to TRBJ2-7; 9 nucleotides line up with TRBD1. CDR1 is MGHRA and CDR2 is YSYEKL in the germline V gene. Unmatched junction bases numbered 8, after V lost 4 bases and J lost 10 bases. The CDR3 is 13 residues long. CDR3 DNA sequence: TGCGCCAGCAGCCGGGGGACAGGGCTCGAACAGTACTTC. This encodes CASSRGTGLEQYF.

To note about this clonotype: A much larger clone sits a single nucleotide away, making a read error possible. This chain joins TRBV25-1 and TRBJ1-6, with TRBD1 identical over 8 bases. This CDR3 region has 13 residues. Losses at the gene ends were 9 bases for V and 10 bases for J; bases not matched to a gene: 8. In germline, CDR1 is MGHDK, CDR2 SYGVNS. Here the CDR3 DNA reads TGTGCCAGTGGACAGGGAGGGAAATCACCCCTCCACTTT. It yields the protein CASGQGGKSPLHF.

This clonotype turned up a few times. The V call is TRBV10-3, the J call TRBJ2-1; either TRBD1 or TRBD2 may supply D (5 bases each). The CDR3 has 13 residues. V lost 7 bases and J lost 0, with 7 bases in between. CDR1 ENHRY and CDR2 SYGVKD come from the germline V gene. The chain's CDR3 is CAITGSSYNEQFF. In nucleotides, the CDR3 is TGTGCCATCACAGGGAGCTCCTACAATGAGCAGTTCTTC.

This clonotype was counted ten times or more. The rearrangement links TRBV13 to TRBJ2-1; no definite D call. Looked up from germline, CDR1 is PRHDT and CDR2 is FYEKMQ (reference sequence). The V and J ends lost 4 bases and 5 bases respectively, with 6 bases between them. CDR3 length equals 12 residues. CDR3 sequence (DNA): TGTGCCAGCAGCTGGGCCAACAATGAGCAGTTCTTC. Translation gives CASSWANNEQFF.

V is TRBV30 and J is TRBJ2-1; weak D call: TRBD2 (5 bases). V dropped 0 bases and J dropped 9 bases, with 9 bases sitting between them. Per germline, CDR1 GTSNPN and CDR2 SVGIG (reference sequence). The CDR3 loop spans 12 amino acids. The CDR3 spells CAWSVSGSEQFF. The CDR3 DNA reads as TGTGCCTGGAGTGTATCGGGAAGTGAGCAGTTCTTC.

V and J are TRBV4-1 and TRBJ2-7; TRBD1 agrees at 8 bases. Trimming at V came to 1 base and at J to 5 bases, leaving 7 bases not matched to a gene. In germline, CDR1 is MGHRA, CDR2 YSYEKL. This CDR3 contains 15 residues. This CDR3 is CASSQVTGGKNEQYF. The CDR3 DNA reads TGCGCCAGCAGCCAAGTAACAGGGGGAAAAAACGAGCAGTACTTC.

This clonotype has only a few counts. The genes are TRBV20-1 and TRBJ1-1; 7 bases fit TRBD1. CDR1 and CDR2 (germline): DFQATT, SNEGSKA (reference sequence). The CDR3 consists of 13 residues. With 4 bases clipped from V and 3 bases from J, the junction kept 5 bases outside the gene matches. The CDR3 loop reads CSATGTGDTEAFF. The CDR3 coding sequence is TGCAGTGCTACCGGAACAGGGGACACTGAAGCTTTCTTT.

This clonotype has only a few counts. This chain joins TRBV4-1 and TRBJ2-1; TRBD2 is a possible D gene (5 bases). CDR1 MGHRA and CDR2 YSYEKL come from the germline V gene. The CDR3 is 16 residues long. V gave up 4 bases and J gave up 1 base, with 14 bases separating them. Here the CDR3 reads CASSPYEGASYNEQFF. The CDR3 nucleotides read TGCGCCAGCAGCCCTTATGAGGGCGCTTCCTACAATGAGCAGTTCTTC.

The gene calls are TRBV25-1 and TRBJ1-5; 9 nucleotides agree with TRBD1. The CDR3 sequence is 17 residues long. Germline values: CDR1 MGHDK, CDR2 SYGVNS. Trimming cost V 3 bases and J 1 base; bases outside gene matches: 7. The CDR3 coding sequence is TGTGCCAGCAGTGACCCTCTCGGGACAGGGAGCAATCAGCCCCAGCATTTT. Amino acids: CASSDPLGTGSNQPQHF.

V gene TRBV11-2 combines with J gene TRBJ2-2, with 15 bases that match TRBD2. V was pared by 4 bases and J by 7 bases, with 13 bases of the junction left unmatched. The CDR3 contains 19 residues. Germline V CDR1 and CDR2: SGHAT, FQNNGV. The CDR3 is CASSSPPGTSGGPGGELFF. DNA for the CDR3: TGTGCCAGCAGCTCACCCCCCGGGACTAGCGGGGGGCCAGGCGGGGAGCTGTTTTTT. Together with reference TRBV11-2 and TRBJ2-2, the CDR3 gives the full variable domain: EAGVAQSPRYKIIEKRQSVAFWCNPISGHATLYWYQQILGQGPKLLIQFQNNGVVDDSQLPKDRFSAERLKGVDSTLKIQPAKLEDSAVYLCASSSPPGTSGGPGGELFFGEGSRLTVL.

The chain recombines TRBV7-1 with TRBJ2-5; no definite D call. TRBV7-1 is an ORF, and what it does is uncertain. V lost 3 bases to trimming and J lost 4 bases, with 6 bases between them. The CDR3 extends over 12 amino acids. For the CDR3, the DNA is TGTGCCAGCAGCTCCTTAATAGAGACCCAGTACTTC. Translation: CASSSLIETQYF.

The V call is TRBV12-3 or TRBV12-4, the J call TRBJ2-4; D is undetermined. The CDR3 runs 15 residues. The V and J ends lost 6 bases and 10 bases respectively, with 22 bases between them. CDR3 nucleotide sequence: TGTGCCAGCAGGCCCAATTCCCCCGGTCCGCGGATTCAGTACTTC. Its protein is CASRPNSPGPRIQYF.

The V and J genes are TRBV27 and TRBJ2-7, with TRBD2 matching over 11 bases. Trimming cost V 2 bases and J 5 bases; bases outside gene matches: 5. CDR3 length: 15 amino acids. Looked up from germline, CDR1 is MNHEY and CDR2 is SMNVEV (reference sequence). In DNA form, the CDR3 reads TGTGCCAGCAGTTTAACCCTAGCGGGAGGAGACGAGCAGTACTTC. Its translation is CASSLTLAGGDEQYF.

This chain joins TRBV7-2 and TRBJ2-5; D unclear. The CDR3 has 15 residues. Germline CDR1 and CDR2: SGHTA and FQGNSA. V was clipped by 7 bases and J by 5 bases, with 20 bases between them. CDR3 in amino acids: CASTSFRAPAETQYF. The CDR3 nucleotides read TGTGCCAGCACTTCCTTCCGGGCCCCGGCGGAGACCCAGTACTTC.

This clonotype was observed a few times. The chain links TRBV10-2 to TRBJ2-5; TRBD1 aligns across 7 bases. Germline trimming cut 0 bases from V and 2 bases from J; bases unmatched to any gene: 0. This CDR3 comprises 14 residues. CDR1 and CDR2 (germline): WSHSY, SAAADI. The CDR3 sequence: CASSESTGQETQYF. CDR3 nucleotide sequence: TGCGCCAGCAGTGAGTCGACAGGGCAAGAGACCCAGTACTTC.